Presented here are 5 T cell receptor beta chains from one specimen sequenced in a study of shared clonotypes between healthy human individuals. Sequencing was performed with immunoSEQ multiplex PCR; in TCRdb, only in-frame clones are kept and a portion is missing. The sample has under 750,000 clones, 72% seen once; the top ten hold more than 1.5%. Sequenced sample: memory CD4+ T cells sorted from blood. Noted subset: CD45RA-negative fraction. All receptors come from a woman between 25 and 40 years old in good health.

V and J are TRBV28 and TRBJ2-1; D is perhaps TRBD2 (5 bases). Germline V gives CDR1 MDHEN, CDR2 SYDVKM. This CDR3 comprises 12 residues. V dropped 3 bases and J dropped 7 bases, with 7 bases sitting between them. The CDR3 bases are TGTGCCAGCAGTTTCCTAGCAAATGAGCAGTTCTTC. It is translated as CASSFLANEQFF.

The chain joins TRBV9 to TRBJ1-4; D might be TRBD1 (6 bases). Looked up from germline, CDR1 is SGDLS and CDR2 is YYNGEE. V lost 4 bases and J 3 bases, leaving 13 bases between the germline ends. The CDR3 runs 15 residues. CDR3 coding DNA: TGTGCCAGCAGCACGAGGGACATAGCTAATGAAAAACTGTTTTTT. This codes for CASSTRDIANEKLFF.

The chain joins TRBV4-1 to TRBJ1-3, with unresolved D. CDR3 length: 14 amino acids. The V end was cut by 4 bases, the J end by 4 bases, with 11 bases between. The germline gives CDR1 MGHRA, CDR2 YSYEKL. The chain's CDR3 is CASSPHEAGNTIYF. The CDR3 DNA reads as TGCGCCAGCAGCCCGCATGAGGCGGGAAACACCATATATTTT.

In its sample, this clone was seen once. This chain connects TRBV5-8 to TRBJ1-4, with a tentative D call TRBD1 (5 bases). Trimming left V 0 bases short and J 5 bases short, with 11 bases between. Germline V gene lookup returns CDR1 SGHTS and CDR2 YDEGEE. The CDR3 totals 15 residues. The CDR3 DNA sequence: TGTGCCAGCAGCTTGGGTGGCAGGGAGAATGAAAAACTGTTTTTT. This encodes CASSLGGRENEKLFF.

This clone was counted a few times. The J gene is TRBJ1-5, the V gene TRBV29-1; TRBD1 might be the D (5 bases). Between the trimmed V and J ends, which lost 5 bases and 5 bases, there was a span of 16 bases. Germline V gene sequence: CDR1 SQVTM, CDR2 ANQGSEA. This CDR3 is built from 14 residues. CDR3: CSVTEAGLDQPQHF. DNA of the CDR3: TGCAGCGTTACAGAGGCGGGGCTGGATCAGCCCCAGCATTTT. Drawing the rest from reference TRBV29-1 and TRBJ1-5, the complete variable domain is SAVISQKPSRDICQRGTSLTIQCQVDSQVTMMFWYRQQPGQSLTLIATANQGSEATYESGFVIDKFPISRPNLTFSTLTVSNMSPEDSSIYLCSVTEAGLDQPQHFGDGTRLSIL.